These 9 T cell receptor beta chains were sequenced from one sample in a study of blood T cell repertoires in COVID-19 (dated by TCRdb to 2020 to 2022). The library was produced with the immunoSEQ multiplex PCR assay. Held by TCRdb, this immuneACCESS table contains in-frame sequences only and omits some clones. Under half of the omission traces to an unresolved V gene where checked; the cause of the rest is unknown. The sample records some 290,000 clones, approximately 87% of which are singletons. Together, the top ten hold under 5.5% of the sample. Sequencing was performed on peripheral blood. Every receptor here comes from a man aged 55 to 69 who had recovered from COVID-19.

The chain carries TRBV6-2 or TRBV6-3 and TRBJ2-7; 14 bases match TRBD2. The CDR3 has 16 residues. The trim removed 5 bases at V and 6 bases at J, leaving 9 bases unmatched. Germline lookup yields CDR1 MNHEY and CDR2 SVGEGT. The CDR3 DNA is TGTGCCAGCAGTCTTCGACTAGCGGGAGGGAGGGGCGAGCAGTACTTC. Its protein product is CASSLRLAGGRGEQYF.

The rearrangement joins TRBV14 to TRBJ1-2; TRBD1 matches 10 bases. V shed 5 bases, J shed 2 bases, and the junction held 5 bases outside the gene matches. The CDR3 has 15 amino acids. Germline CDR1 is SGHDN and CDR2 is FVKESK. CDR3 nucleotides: TGTGCCAGCAGCGCTCCGGGACAGGGGAACTATGGCTACACCTTC. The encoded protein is CASSAPGQGNYGYTF.

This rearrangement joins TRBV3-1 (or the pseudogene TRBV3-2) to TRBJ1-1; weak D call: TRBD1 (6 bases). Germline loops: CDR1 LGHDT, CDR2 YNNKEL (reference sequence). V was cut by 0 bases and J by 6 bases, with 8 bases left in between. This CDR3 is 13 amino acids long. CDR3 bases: TGTGCCAGCAGCCAAGACAGGGGCTCTGAAGCTTTCTTT. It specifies CASSQDRGSEAFF.

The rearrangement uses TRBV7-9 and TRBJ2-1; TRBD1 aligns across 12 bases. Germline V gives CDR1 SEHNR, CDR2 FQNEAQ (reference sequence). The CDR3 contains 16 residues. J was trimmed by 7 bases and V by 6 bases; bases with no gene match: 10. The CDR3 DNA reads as TGTGCCAGCAGTGGGGACAGGGGGCTGTTAGGAAATGAGCAGTTCTTC. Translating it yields CASSGDRGLLGNEQFF.

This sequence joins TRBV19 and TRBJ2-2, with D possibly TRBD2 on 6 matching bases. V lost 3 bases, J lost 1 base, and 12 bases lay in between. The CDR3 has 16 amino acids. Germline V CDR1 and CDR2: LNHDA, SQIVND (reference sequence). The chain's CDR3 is CASSIVPGVNTGELFF. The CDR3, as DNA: TGTGCCAGTAGTATTGTCCCGGGGGTGAACACCGGGGAGCTGTTTTTT.

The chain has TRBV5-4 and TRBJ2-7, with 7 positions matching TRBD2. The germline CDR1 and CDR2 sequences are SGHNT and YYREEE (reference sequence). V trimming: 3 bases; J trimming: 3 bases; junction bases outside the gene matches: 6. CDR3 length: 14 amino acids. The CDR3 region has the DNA TGTGCCAGCAGCTCCCTTGCGGGAGACTACGAGCAGTACTTC. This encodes CASSSLAGDYEQYF.

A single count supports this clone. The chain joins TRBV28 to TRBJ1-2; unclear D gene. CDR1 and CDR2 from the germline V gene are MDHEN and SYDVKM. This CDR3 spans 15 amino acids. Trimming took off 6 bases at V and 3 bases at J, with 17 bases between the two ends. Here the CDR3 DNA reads TGTGCCAGCAGCCAAAGCCGGGGTTCTGACTATGGCTACACCTTC. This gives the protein CASSQSRGSDYGYTF.

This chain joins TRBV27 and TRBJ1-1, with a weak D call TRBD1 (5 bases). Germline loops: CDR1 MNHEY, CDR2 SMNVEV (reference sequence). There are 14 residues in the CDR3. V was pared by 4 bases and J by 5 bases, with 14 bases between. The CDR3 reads CASSWSGGGTEAFF. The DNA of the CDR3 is TGTGCCAGCAGTTGGTCGGGGGGAGGGACTGAAGCTTTCTTT.

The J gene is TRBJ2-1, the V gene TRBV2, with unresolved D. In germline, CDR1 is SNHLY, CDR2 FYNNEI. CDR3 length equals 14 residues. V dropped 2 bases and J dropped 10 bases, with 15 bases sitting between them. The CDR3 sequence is CASSENMRRREQFF. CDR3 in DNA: TGTGCCAGCAGTGAAAATATGAGGCGCCGGGAGCAGTTCTTC.